This T cell receptor (beta chain) was sequenced during a study of blood T cell repertoires in COVID-19. On the study more broadly: Spain, Italy and the United States supplied samples that represented acute and convalescent COVID-19. PBMCs, B-cell-depleted T cells, or T cells were the source of the cDNA or gDNA that made up the material.

Authors' methods: From reference gene primer amplification, estimates of nucleated cell counts were derived. Some clones are missing from TCRdb's copy, which holds only in-frame ones; the method was immunoSEQ multiplex PCR. V and J calls and clone size are copied from that table; D and trimming were computed from the DNA. The sample lists approximately 280,000 clones, around 89% seen once, with about 4.2% in the top ten. The CDR3 loop spans 14 amino acids. Trimming left V 2 bases short and J 0 bases short, with 5 bases between. CDR1 and CDR2 from the germline V gene are SGHTA and FQGNSA. The sequence derives from a man aged 40-49 years with acute or convalescent COVID-19. Input material: peripheral blood. The J gene is TRBJ1-3, the V gene TRBV7-2, with no clear D. The CDR3 bases are TGTGCCAGCAGCTTATTCAGCTCTGGAAACACCATATATTTT. It is translated as CASSLFSSGNTIYF. Drawing the rest from reference TRBV7-2 and TRBJ1-3, the complete variable domain is GAGVSQSPSNKVTEKGKDVELRCDPISGHTALYWYRQSLGQGLEFLIYFQGNSAPDKSGLPSDRFSAERTGGSVSTLTIQRTQQEDSAVYLCASSLFSSGNTIYFGEGSWLTVV.